Listed here are 13 T cell receptor beta chains from one sample, sequenced in a study of shared clonotypes between healthy human individuals. Assay: immunoSEQ multiplex PCR; the TCRdb copy retains only in-frame clones and omits some. The sample lists approximately 2.5 million clones, approximately 94% occurring once. Specimen: naive CD4+ T cells sorted from blood. Described subset: CD45RA+ positively selected. The receptors derive from a man between 18 and 29 years old in good health.

This clone appeared a single time. The sample has other DNA sequences that encode this CDR3 too. The chain carries TRBV9 and TRBJ1-3; D unresolved. Deletions cut 0 bases from V and 0 bases from J, with 7 bases between. Germline V lookup: CDR1 SGDLS, CDR2 YYNGEE. The CDR3 has 15 amino acids. The CDR3 is CASSVDLRSGNTIYF. CDR3 DNA: TGTGCCAGCAGCGTAGATCTCCGCTCTGGAAACACCATATATTTT.

The chain is built from TRBV5-6 and TRBJ2-7; D not certain. CDR3 length equals 15 residues. V lost 0 bases to trimming and J lost 0 bases, with 10 bases between them. CDR1 is SGHDT and CDR2 is YYEEEE in the germline V gene. This chain's CDR3 is CASSLVGQSSYEQYF. DNA for the CDR3: TGTGCCAGCAGCTTGGTAGGTCAGAGCTCCTACGAGCAGTACTTC.

The chain employs TRBV19 and TRBJ2-5, with TRBD2 identical over 9 bases. Germline V gene sequence: CDR1 LNHDA, CDR2 SQIVND (reference sequence). The CDR3 runs 13 residues. Trimming took 6 bases from V and 4 from J; bases not matched to a gene: 3. The CDR3 DNA sequence: TGTGCCAGTAGCCCTAGCGGGGCAGAGACCCAGTACTTC. Protein sequence: CASSPSGAETQYF.

Note on this clone: This CDR3 is also generated by other DNA sequences in the sample. The J gene is TRBJ2-1, the V gene TRBV18; 10 bases map to TRBD2. The CDR3 is 15 residues long. CDR1 is KGHSH, CDR2 LQKENI, per germline. The ends lost 3 bases at V and 4 bases at J; junction bases unmatched: 3. The CDR3 DNA follows: TGTGCCAGCTCACCCCTAGCGGGAGATTACAATGAGCAGTTCTTC. Its translation is CASSPLAGDYNEQFF.

A word on this clone: Other DNA sequences of this sample code for an identical CDR3. The V call is TRBV18, the J call TRBJ2-5, with D perhaps assigned TRBD1 or TRBD2 (5 bases each). CDR1 KGHSH and CDR2 LQKENI come from the germline V gene. The CDR3 runs to 13 residues. The V end was cut by 3 bases, the J end by 2 bases, with 7 bases between. CDR3 in DNA: TGTGCCAGCTCACCGGGACCACAAGAGACCCAGTACTTC. This translates into CASSPGPQETQYF.

The chain carries TRBV19 and TRBJ1-2; no clear D gene. The CDR3 is made up of 14 amino acids. Germline loops: CDR1 LNHDA, CDR2 SQIVND (reference sequence). The V end lost 0 bases, the J end lost 4 bases, and 9 bases lay between the germline ends. In DNA form, the CDR3 reads TGTGCCAGTAGTATAGAGCCAGAGGTCTATGGCTACACCTTC. As protein: CASSIEPEVYGYTF.

The genes are TRBV14 and TRBJ1-2; D is unclear. V dropped 4 bases and J dropped 2 bases, with 20 bases sitting between them. Germline CDR1 and CDR2: SGHDN and FVKESK. This CDR3 has 17 amino acids. DNA for the CDR3: TGTGCCAGCAGCCCGGTCAGGTATAGCGCCCCAAACTATGGCTACACCTTC. Translating it yields CASSPVRYSAPNYGYTF.

The CDR3 sequence: CASSLDLARNEQFF. CDR3 coding DNA: TGCGCCAGCAGCTTGGACCTGGCTAGGAATGAGCAGTTCTTC. The V and J genes are TRBV5-1 and TRBJ2-1, with unresolved D. From germline, CDR1 is SGHRS and CDR2 YFSETQ. V gave up 0 bases and J gave up 7 bases, with 11 bases separating them. The CDR3 sequence is 14 residues long.

V usage is TRBV25-1 and J usage is TRBJ2-7; D is uncertain. This CDR3 contains 14 residues. V gave up 1 base and J gave up 0 bases, with 7 bases separating them. Germline CDR1 and CDR2: MGHDK and SYGVNS. CDR3 coding DNA: TGTGCCAGCAGTGAATTCCCCGGCTCCTACGAGCAGTACTTC. Amino acid sequence: CASSEFPGSYEQYF.

This chain joins TRBV19 and TRBJ1-6; D is unresolved. Germline values: CDR1 LNHDA, CDR2 SQIVND (reference sequence). Trimming shortened V by 10 bases and J by 0 bases, and 13 bases separated the two germline ends. This CDR3 has 15 amino acids. The CDR3 DNA sequence: TGTGCCACCATGGACGCGAGCTCCTATAATTCACCCCTCCACTTT. It yields the protein CATMDASSYNSPLHF.

As to this clone: The junction departs from the called germline gene at one end, perhaps through a read error. The gene calls are TRBV7-7 and TRBJ1-4, with unresolved D. The CDR3 contains 14 residues. Germline CDR1 reads SSHAT; CDR2 reads FNYEAQ (reference sequence). The CDR3 sequence: CASSLRPDGEKLFF. The CDR3 nucleotides are TGTGCTAGCAGCTTAAGACCGGACGGCGAAAAACTGTTTTTT.

The chain employs TRBV2 and TRBJ2-3; TRBD1 agrees at 7 bases. The CDR3 is made up of 15 amino acids. CDR1 is SNHLY, CDR2 FYNNEI, per germline. The V gene end was trimmed by 6 bases and the J gene end by 1 base; junction bases not matched to a gene: 7. The CDR3 is CASRKDRWGTDTQYF. CDR3 nucleotide sequence: TGTGCCAGCAGGAAGGACAGGTGGGGCACAGATACGCAGTATTTT.

The chain employs TRBV28 and TRBJ1-2, with D possibly matching TRBD1 (5 bases). In germline, CDR1 is MDHEN, CDR2 SYDVKM. V lost 4 bases to trimming and J lost 0 bases, with 12 bases between them. The CDR3 loop spans 15 amino acids. The CDR3 region is CASSSGPAANYGYTF. The CDR3, as DNA: TGTGCCAGCAGTTCAGGGCCTGCTGCTAACTATGGCTACACCTTC.